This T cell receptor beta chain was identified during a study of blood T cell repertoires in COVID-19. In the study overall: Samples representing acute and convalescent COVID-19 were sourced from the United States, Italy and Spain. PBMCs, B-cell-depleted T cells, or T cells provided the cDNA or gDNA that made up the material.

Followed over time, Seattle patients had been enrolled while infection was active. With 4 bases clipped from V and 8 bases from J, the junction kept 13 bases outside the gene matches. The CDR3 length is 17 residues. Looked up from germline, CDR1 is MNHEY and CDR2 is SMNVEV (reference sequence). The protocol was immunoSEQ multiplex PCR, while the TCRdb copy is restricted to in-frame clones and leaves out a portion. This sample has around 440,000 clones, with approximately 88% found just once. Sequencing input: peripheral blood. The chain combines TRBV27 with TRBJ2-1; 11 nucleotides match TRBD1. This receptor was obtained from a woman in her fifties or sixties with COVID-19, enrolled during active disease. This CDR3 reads CASSSDPDRGPGDEQFF. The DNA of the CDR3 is TGTGCCAGCAGTTCCGACCCGGACAGGGGGCCAGGAGATGAGCAGTTCTTC.